This passage covers 2 T cell receptor beta chains from one sample sequenced in a study of blood T cell repertoires in COVID-19 (dated by TCRdb to 2018 to 2020). The method behind the library was the immunoSEQ multiplex PCR assay. TCRdb retrieved this table from immuneACCESS and kept in-frame rearrangements only. Not all clones are present; in checked studies, unresolved V genes account for under half, and no reason is known for the remainder. The sample table shows approximately 400,000 clones, and 88% are seen once. 10% to 15% of the sample lies in the top ten. The sample taken for sequencing was peripheral blood. These receptors all stem from a woman aged 50 to 60 with COVID-19, enrolled during active disease.

The chain carries TRBV7-9 and TRBJ1-5; maybe TRBD1 (5 bases). Trimming took off 1 base at V and 3 bases at J, with 7 bases between the two ends. Germline V gene data show CDR1 as SEHNR and CDR2 as FQNEAQ (reference sequence). The CDR3 contains 14 residues. The CDR3 loop reads CASSLGQPNQPQHF. The CDR3 DNA reads TGTGCCAGCAGCTTAGGACAGCCCAATCAGCCCCAGCATTTT.

The rearrangement links TRBV7-9 to TRBJ1-1; D is unclear. The germline CDR1 and CDR2 sequences are SEHNR and FQNEAQ (reference sequence). V was clipped by 0 bases and J by 2 bases, with 16 bases between them. The CDR3 sequence is 17 residues long. CDR3 sequence: CASSLAPAGRDNTEAFF. CDR3 nucleotides: TGTGCCAGCAGCTTAGCGCCGGCAGGTCGGGATAACACTGAAGCTTTCTTT.